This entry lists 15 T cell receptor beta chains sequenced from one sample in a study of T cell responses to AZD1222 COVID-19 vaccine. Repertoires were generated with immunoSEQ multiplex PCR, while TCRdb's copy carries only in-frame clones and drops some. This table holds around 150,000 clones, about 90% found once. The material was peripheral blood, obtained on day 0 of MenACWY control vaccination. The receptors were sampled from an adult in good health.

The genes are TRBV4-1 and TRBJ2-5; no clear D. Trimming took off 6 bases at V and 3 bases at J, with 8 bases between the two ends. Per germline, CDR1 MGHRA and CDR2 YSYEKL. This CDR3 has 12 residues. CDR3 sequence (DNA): TGCGCCAGCAGTCACAGAGAAGAGACCCAGTACTTC. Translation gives CASSHREETQYF.

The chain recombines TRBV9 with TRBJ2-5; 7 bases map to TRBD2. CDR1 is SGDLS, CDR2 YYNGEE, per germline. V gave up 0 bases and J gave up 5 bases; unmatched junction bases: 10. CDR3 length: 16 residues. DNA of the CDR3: TGTGCCAGCAGCGTAGAAGATGGCGGGAGCAGGGAGACCCAGTACTTC. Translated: CASSVEDGGSRETQYF.

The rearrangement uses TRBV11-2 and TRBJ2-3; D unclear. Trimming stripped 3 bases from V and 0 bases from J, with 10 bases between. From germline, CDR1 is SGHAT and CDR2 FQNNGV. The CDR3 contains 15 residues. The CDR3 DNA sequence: TGTGCCAGCAGCTTGTCCGGATCTAGCACAGATACGCAGTATTTT. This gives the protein CASSLSGSSTDTQYF.

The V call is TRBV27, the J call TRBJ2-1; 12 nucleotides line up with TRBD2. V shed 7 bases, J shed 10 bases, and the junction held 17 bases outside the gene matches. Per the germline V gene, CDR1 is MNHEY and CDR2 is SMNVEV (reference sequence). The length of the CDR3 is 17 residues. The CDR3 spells CASNLRRLAGGPWEQFF. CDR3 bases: TGTGCCAGCAACCTTCGTCGGCTAGCGGGAGGGCCATGGGAGCAGTTCTTC.

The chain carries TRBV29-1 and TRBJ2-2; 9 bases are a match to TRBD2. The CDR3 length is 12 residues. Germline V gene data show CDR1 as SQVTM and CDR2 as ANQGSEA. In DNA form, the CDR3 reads TGCACTGGGCGGGAGGGTATCGGGGAGCTGTTTTTT. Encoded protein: CTGREGIGELFF.

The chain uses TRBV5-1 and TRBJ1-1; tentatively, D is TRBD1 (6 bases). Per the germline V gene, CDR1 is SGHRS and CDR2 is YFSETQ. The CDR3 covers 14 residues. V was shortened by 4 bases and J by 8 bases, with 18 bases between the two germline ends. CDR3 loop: CASSPMIRQEEAFF. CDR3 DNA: TGCGCCAGCAGCCCCATGATCAGACAGGAAGAAGCTTTCTTT.

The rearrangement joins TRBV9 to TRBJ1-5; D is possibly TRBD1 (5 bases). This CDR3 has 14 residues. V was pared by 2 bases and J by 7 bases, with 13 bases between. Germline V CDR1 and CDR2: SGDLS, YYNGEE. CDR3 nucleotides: TGTGCCAGCAGCGTCGGTGGGGGTGGGCAGCCCCAGCATTTT. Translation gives CASSVGGGGQPQHF.

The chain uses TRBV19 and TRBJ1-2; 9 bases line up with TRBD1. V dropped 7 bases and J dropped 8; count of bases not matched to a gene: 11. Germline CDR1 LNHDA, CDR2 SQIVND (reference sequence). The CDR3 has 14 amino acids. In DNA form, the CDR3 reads TGTGCCAGTACCTCACGGGGACAGGGTGGGGGCTACACCTTC. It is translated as CASTSRGQGGGYTF.

CDR3 sequence: CASSVDSYTQYF. CDR3 DNA sequence: TGTGCCAGCAGCGTGGACTCGTATACGCAGTATTTT. This chain links TRBV9 with TRBJ2-3, with D tentatively TRBD2 (5 bases). Germline V gives CDR1 SGDLS, CDR2 YYNGEE. The CDR3 is 12 residues long. Trimming removed 2 bases at V and 7 bases at J, with 8 bases between.

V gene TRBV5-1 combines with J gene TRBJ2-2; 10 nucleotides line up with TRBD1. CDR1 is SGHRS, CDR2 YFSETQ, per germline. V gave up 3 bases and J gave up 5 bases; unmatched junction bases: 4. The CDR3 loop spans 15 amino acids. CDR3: CASSSGTGVTGELFF. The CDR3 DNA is TGCGCCAGCAGCTCGGGGACAGGGGTGACCGGGGAGCTGTTTTTT. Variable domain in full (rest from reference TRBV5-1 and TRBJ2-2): KAGVTQTPRYLIKTRGQQVTLSCSPISGHRSVSWYQQTPGQGLQFLFEYFSETQRNKGNFPGRFSGRQFSNSRSEMNVSTLELGDSALYLCASSSGTGVTGELFFGEGSRLTVL.

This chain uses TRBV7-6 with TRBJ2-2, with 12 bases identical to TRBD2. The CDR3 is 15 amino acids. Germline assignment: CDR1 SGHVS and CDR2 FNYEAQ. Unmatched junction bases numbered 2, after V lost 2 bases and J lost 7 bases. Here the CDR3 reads CASSLTSGRIGELFF. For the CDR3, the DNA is TGTGCCAGCAGCTTAACTAGCGGGAGGATCGGGGAGCTGTTTTTT. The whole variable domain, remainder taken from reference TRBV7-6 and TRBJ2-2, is GAGVSQSPRYKVTKRGQDVALRCDPISGHVSLYWYRQALGQGPEFLTYFNYEAQQDKSGLPNDRFSAERPEGSISTLTIQRTEQRDSAMYRCASSLTSGRIGELFFGEGSRLTVL.

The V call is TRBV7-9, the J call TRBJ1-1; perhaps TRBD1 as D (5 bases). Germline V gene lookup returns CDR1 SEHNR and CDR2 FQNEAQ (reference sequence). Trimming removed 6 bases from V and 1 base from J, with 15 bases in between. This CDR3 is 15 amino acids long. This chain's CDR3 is CASRRDLLWNTEAFF. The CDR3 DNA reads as TGTGCCAGCAGGCGGGACCTATTGTGGAACACTGAAGCTTTCTTT.

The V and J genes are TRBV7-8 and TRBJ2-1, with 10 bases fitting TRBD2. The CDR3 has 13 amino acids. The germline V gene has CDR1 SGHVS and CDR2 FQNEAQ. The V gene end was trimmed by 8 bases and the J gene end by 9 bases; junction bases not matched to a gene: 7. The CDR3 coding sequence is TGTGCCAGCCTCCCTAGCGGGAGTTTTGAGCAGTTCTTC. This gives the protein CASLPSGSFEQFF. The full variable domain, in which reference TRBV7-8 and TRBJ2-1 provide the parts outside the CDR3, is GAGVSQSPRYKVAKRGQDVALRCDPISGHVSLFWYQQALGQGPEFLTYFQNEAQLDKSGLPSDRFFAERPEGSVSTLKIQRTQQEDSAVYLCASLPSGSFEQFFGPGTRLTVL.

Here the CDR3 reads CASSSRTGWEQYF. In nucleotides, the CDR3 is TGTGCCAGCAGTTCACGGACAGGGTGGGAGCAGTACTTC. This chain joins TRBV12-3 or TRBV12-4 and TRBJ2-7; the match to TRBD1 covers 8 bases. The CDR3 is 13 residues long. J lost 7 bases, V lost 4 bases, and 6 bases had no gene match.

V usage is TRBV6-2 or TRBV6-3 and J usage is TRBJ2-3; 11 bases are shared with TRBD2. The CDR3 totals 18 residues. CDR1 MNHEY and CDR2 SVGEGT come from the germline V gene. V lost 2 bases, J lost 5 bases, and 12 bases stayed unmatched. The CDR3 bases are TGTGCCAGCAGTTACCGTCCCCTACTAGCGGGAGTAGTAGATACGCAGTATTTT. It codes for CASSYRPLLAGVVDTQYF.